A selection of T cell receptor beta chains follows, all from one sample in a study of T cells in localized non-small cell lung cancer. TCRdb keeps only in-frame clones here, not all; method: immunoSEQ multiplex PCR. The profile covers 2,500 to 3,000 clones, with 15% to 25% appearing a single time and 24% taken by the ten largest. This material consisted of lung tumor tissue, taken before any cancer treatment. The receptor source for this set is a male donor older than 55 with stage II squamous cell lung carcinoma. The CDR3 runs from the conserved cysteine through the conserved F or W. The order of the fields is clone size, D gene, V gene, J gene, CDR3 DNA, CDR3 protein. D genes are given only for firm matches. The size entry is marked missing in some rows and otherwise reads once, few, many or a size class.

-	TRBD1	TRBV11-3	TRBJ1-5	TGTGCCAGCAGCGGAGCCGGGACAGGCAATCAGCCCCAGCATTTT	CASSGAGTGNQPQHF
-	-	TRBV28	TRBJ2-7	TGTGCCAGCAGTTCCCCGGGACCGATCCCTCTTCTTGGCTACGAGCAGTACTTC	CASSSPGPIPLLGYEQYF
-	TRBD1	TRBV29-1	TRBJ1-1	TGCAGCGCCGACAGGGGGCAGGTCACTGAAGCTTTCTTT	CSADRGQVTEAFF
few	TRBD1	TRBV11-3	TRBJ1-2	TGTGCCAGCAGCTCGCCTGGACAGGGGGACTATGGCTACACCTTC	CASSSPGQGDYGYTF
-	-	TRBV30	TRBJ2-1	TGTGCCTGGAGTACTTGGGATGAGCAGTTCTTC	CAWSTWDEQFF
hyperexpanded	-	TRBV30	TRBJ1-6	TGTGCCTGGATAGGCAGGGACGCTTCACCCCTCCACTTT	CAWIGRDASPLHF
-	TRBD2	TRBV5-1	TRBJ2-3	TGCGCCAGCAGCGCCGGACTAGCAGTCGATACGCAGTATTTT	CASSAGLAVDTQYF
-	TRBD1	TRBV19	TRBJ1-6	TGTGCCAGTAGAGACAGGGGTTGGAATTCACCCCTCCACTTT	CASRDRGWNSPLHF
few	TRBD2	TRBV11-3	TRBJ2-1	TGTGCCAGCAGCCCCGGGACTAGCCCAAATGAGCAGTTCTTC	CASSPGTSPNEQFF
-	-	TRBV19	TRBJ1-5	TGTGCCAGTAGTATCGGTCGGGGTGGGGATCAGCCCCAGCATTTT	CASSIGRGGDQPQHF
-	-	TRBV19	TRBJ2-7	TGTGCCAGTAGCCACCAGGACAGATACGAGCAGTACTTC	CASSHQDRYEQYF
-	TRBD1	TRBV6-8	TRBJ1-1	TGTGCCAGCAGTACCCGGACAGGGGAGGAAGCTTTCTTT	CASSTRTGEEAFF
-	-	TRBV23-1	TRBJ2-1	TGCGCCAGCAGCCAAGAAAGGGACCATGAGCAGTTCTTC	CASSQERDHEQFF
few	-	TRBV14	TRBJ2-7	TGTGCCAGCAGCCAGAGCCAGTACGAGCAGTACTTC	CASSQSQYEQYF
few	-	TRBV19	TRBJ1-4	TGTGCCAGTAGTAGTTTGAGGAAGGCAGACGAAAAACTGTTTTTT	CASSSLRKADEKLFF
-	-	TRBV12-5	TRBJ1-4	TGTGCCAGCACCCCCACCCGGGACCGGAATGAAAAACTGTTTTTT	CASTPTRDRNEKLFF
few	-	TRBV11-3	TRBJ2-3	TGTGCCAGCAGCCCGGCCGGGGGATATGGGGCAGATACGCAGTATTTT	CASSPAGGYGADTQYF
medium-sized	TRBD2	TRBV11-3	TRBJ2-3	TGTGCCAGCAGCCTAATAGGACTAGCGGGAGAGGAAGATACGCAGTATTTT	CASSLIGLAGEEDTQYF
few	TRBD1	TRBV19	TRBJ1-4	TGTGCCAGTAGACTAGGGGGCACTAATGAAAAACTGTTTTTT	CASRLGGTNEKLFF
-	-	TRBV6-8	TRBJ2-1	TGTGCCAGCAGTTACGCAGCGTGGGATGAGCAGTTCTTC	CASSYAAWDEQFF
-	-	TRBV6-8	TRBJ2-3	TGTGCCAGCAGTTACAGGGGCGGAGATACGCAGTATTTT	CASSYRGGDTQYF
medium-sized	TRBD1	TRBV9	TRBJ2-1	TGTGCCAGCAGCGTAGCCCCTTGGACAGGGTTGGGCAATGAGCAGTTCTTC	CASSVAPWTGLGNEQFF
large	-	TRBV28	TRBJ1-4	TGTGCCAGGGCGGGAGTGAATGAAAAACTGTTTTTT	CARAGVNEKLFF
-	TRBD1	TRBV28	TRBJ2-1	TGTGCCAGCATGAAGGGGGCCCCAAGCTACAATGAGCAGTTCTTC	CASMKGAPSYNEQFF
few	TRBD1	TRBV6-8	TRBJ1-4	TGTGCCAGCAGCGCGGCAGGGGGCCTTCCAACTAATGAAAAACTGTTTTTT	CASSAAGGLPTNEKLFF
medium-sized	TRBD1	TRBV11-3	TRBJ2-5	TGTGCCAGCAACCCGCAGGGGGCGGAGGAGACCCAGTACTTC	CASNPQGAEETQYF
medium-sized	-	TRBV9	TRBJ1-2	TGTGCCAGCAGTGAAAGGATAACCTCCTATGGCTACACCTTC	CASSERITSYGYTF
-	-	TRBV12-5	TRBJ2-7	TGTGCTAGTGGTTTGGCGGGGCGCCCCTACGAGCAGTACTTC	CASGLAGRPYEQYF
-	-	TRBV5-1	TRBJ1-2	TGCGCCAGCAGCTTGGTCTCGGGAGGGAACTATGGCTACACCTTC	CASSLVSGGNYGYTF
few	-	TRBV11-3	TRBJ2-1	TGTGCCAGCAGCCGTATTATGGCGTTACCTAGGGACCCGACGGGGAATGAGCAGTTCTTC	CASSRIMALPRDPTGNEQFF
-	TRBD2	TRBV28	TRBJ2-3	TGTGCCAGCGGGCTAGCGGGGGGGCAGGATACGCAGTATTTT	CASGLAGGQDTQYF
-	TRBD1	TRBV29-1	TRBJ1-2	TGCAGCGTCCTCGACAGAGGACAGGGAATCCATGGCTACACCTTC	CSVLDRGQGIHGYTF
few	TRBD2	TRBV15	TRBJ2-3	TGTGCCACCAGCAGAGATTTAATTTTGACTAGCGGGGGGAAAGATACGCAGTATTTT	CATSRDLILTSGGKDTQYF
-	-	TRBV12-2	TRBJ2-3	TGTGCCACCGCGGAGCCGGAGCCGTCTGCAGATACGCAGTATTTT	CATAEPEPSADTQYF
-	-	TRBV6-8	TRBJ2-7	TGTGCCACCGAGAGAGACAGGTTAAGCTCCTACGAGCAGTACTTC	CATERDRLSSYEQYF
-	-	TRBV30	TRBJ1-1	TGTGCCTGGAGTTTGGGGGGTTCGAACACTGAAGCTTTCTTT	CAWSLGGSNTEAFF
few	TRBD1	TRBV6-8	TRBJ2-7	TGTGCCAGCAACGACAGGGGCCCTTCGGAGCAGGAGCAGTACTTC	CASNDRGPSEQEQYF